A single sample is the source of the 23 T cell receptor beta chains below, sequenced in a study of blood T cell repertoires in COVID-19. Repertoires were generated with immunoSEQ multiplex PCR, while TCRdb's copy carries only in-frame clones and drops some. The table records around 100,000 clones, more than 75% of them present only once. The material sequenced was peripheral blood. The receptors originated from a man aged 40-49 years with acute or convalescent COVID-19.

V usage is TRBV3-1 (or the pseudogene TRBV3-2) and J usage is TRBJ2-4; D is unresolved. CDR3 length: 13 residues. Germline V gene lookup returns CDR1 LGHDT and CDR2 YNNKEL (reference sequence). Trimming left V 2 bases short and J 0 bases short, with 2 bases between. CDR3 region: CASSQLAKNIQYF. In DNA, the CDR3 is TGTGCCAGCAGCCAACTAGCCAAAAACATTCAGTACTTC.

The V and J genes are TRBV15 and TRBJ2-6; D gene ambiguous. Germline CDR1 reads LNHNV; CDR2 reads YYDKDF (reference sequence). This CDR3 is 13 amino acids long. V shed 8 bases and J shed 4 bases, with 9 bases lying between them. CDR3 coding DNA: TGTGCCACCTCGCGTATCGGGGCCAACGTCCTGACTTTC. Residues: CATSRIGANVLTF.

This sequence joins TRBV6-6 and TRBJ1-1; TRBD1 might be the D (5 bases). V lost 2 bases and J lost 10, with 14 bases in between. The germline CDR1 and CDR2 sequences are MNHNY and SVGAGI (reference sequence). CDR3 length: 13 residues. The CDR3 sequence: CASSYENRIAAFF. DNA for the CDR3: TGTGCCAGCAGTTACGAAAACAGGATAGCAGCTTTCTTT.

To note about this clone: The sample has other DNA sequences that encode this CDR3 too. The rearrangement joins TRBV30 to TRBJ1-5, with TRBD1 as a possible D gene (6 bases). Germline CDR1 is GTSNPN and CDR2 is SVGIG (reference sequence). This CDR3 has 14 residues. The V and J ends lost 0 bases and 3 bases respectively, with 9 bases between them. Here the CDR3 reads CAWSVGGFNQPQHF. The CDR3 DNA sequence: TGTGCCTGGAGTGTAGGGGGATTCAATCAGCCCCAGCATTTT.

This clone was seen only once. The chain joins TRBV7-6 to TRBJ2-2; 10 nucleotides align to TRBD1. V lost 5 bases to trimming and J lost 7 bases; unmatched junction nucleotides: 7. The CDR3 sequence is 15 residues long. In germline, CDR1 is SGHVS, CDR2 FNYEAQ. Written as DNA, the CDR3 is TGTGCCAGCAGCCCGGGACAGGGGTCCAACGGGGAGCTGTTTTTT. This codes for CASSPGQGSNGELFF.

The rearrangement links TRBV19 to TRBJ2-3, with a possible D match to TRBD1 (6 bases). The CDR3 covers 13 residues. V was trimmed by 3 bases and J by 5 bases, leaving 9 bases between them. Germline CDR1 is LNHDA and CDR2 is SQIVND (reference sequence). The DNA of the CDR3 is TGTGCCAGTAGTATCCAGGGGCTAGATACGCAGTATTTT. It translates to CASSIQGLDTQYF.

The CDR3 loop reads CASNRRENTGELFF. The CDR3 bases are TGTGCCAGTAATAGGAGGGAGAACACCGGGGAGCTGTTTTTT. The chain combines TRBV19 with TRBJ2-2; D may be TRBD2 (6 bases). Germline assignment: CDR1 LNHDA and CDR2 SQIVND (reference sequence). Deletions cut 7 bases from V and 1 base from J, with 10 bases between. The CDR3 covers 14 residues.

The CDR3 protein is CASSLGLAGSYNEQFF. The CDR3 DNA is TGTGCCAGCAGCTTAGGACTAGCGGGATCATACAATGAGCAGTTCTTC. The genes are TRBV7-9 and TRBJ2-1, with 11 bases fitting TRBD2. The V and J ends lost 1 base and 4 bases, in that order; junction bases with no gene match: 3. Germline lookup yields CDR1 SEHNR and CDR2 FQNEAQ (reference sequence). The CDR3 sequence is 16 residues long.

V gene TRBV6-2 or TRBV6-3 combines with J gene TRBJ1-2, with 8 positions matching TRBD1. The germline gives CDR1 MNHEY, CDR2 SVGEGT. This CDR3 is built from 13 residues. After removal of 7 bases from V and 3 bases from J, the junction contained 4 bases not matched to a gene. The CDR3 region is CASNPTGDYGYTF. CDR3 nucleotides: TGTGCCAGCAACCCGACAGGGGACTATGGCTACACCTTC.

The chain uses TRBV10-3 and TRBJ2-1; a weak D match, TRBD2 (6 bases). V gave up 0 bases and J gave up 5 bases, with 11 bases separating them. Germline CDR1 reads ENHRY; CDR2 reads SYGVKD. This CDR3 comprises 15 residues. CDR3 residues: CAISESGGLDNEQFF. CDR3 nucleotide sequence: TGTGCCATCAGTGAGTCGGGGGGTCTTGACAATGAGCAGTTCTTC.

V usage is TRBV5-6 and J usage is TRBJ1-1; 7 bases map to TRBD1. Per germline, CDR1 SGHDT and CDR2 YYEEEE. Trimming took 1 base from V and 6 from J; bases not matched to a gene: 18. This CDR3 region has 18 residues. The CDR3 nucleotides are TGTGCCAGCAGCTTGTTAGGACAGGCTTCTCTCCGGGGCGCTGAAGCTTTCTTT. Translation: CASSLLGQASLRGAEAFF.

The chain has TRBV7-9 and TRBJ1-2; 8 nucleotides line up with TRBD1. There are 17 residues in the CDR3. The germline gives CDR1 SEHNR, CDR2 FQNEAQ (reference sequence). V was pared by 5 bases and J by 2 bases, with 13 bases of the junction left unmatched. CDR3 DNA sequence: TGTGCCAGCAGCCCCCCTGATACCAGGACAGGGAACTATGGCTACACCTTC. This encodes CASSPPDTRTGNYGYTF.

The genes are TRBV30 and TRBJ1-1; D unclear. Trimming removed 3 bases from V and 0 bases from J, with 11 bases in between. CDR1 GTSNPN and CDR2 SVGIG come from the germline V gene (reference sequence). The CDR3 has 14 residues. The CDR3 loop reads CAWRPRGLNTEAFF. Here the CDR3 DNA reads TGTGCCTGGAGACCGCGGGGTTTGAACACTGAAGCTTTCTTT.

The V call is TRBV5-6, the J call TRBJ1-1, with D perhaps matching TRBD1 (5 bases). Germline V gene sequence: CDR1 SGHDT, CDR2 YYEEEE. V was pared by 7 bases and J by 4 bases, with 17 bases between. This CDR3 is 14 amino acids long. The chain's CDR3 is CASEIDRLSTEAFF. As DNA, the CDR3 is TGTGCCAGCGAAATAGACAGATTAAGCACTGAAGCTTTCTTT.

V is TRBV5-1 and J is TRBJ2-3, with D tentatively TRBD2 (6 bases). CDR1 is SGHRS, CDR2 YFSETQ, per germline. The CDR3 contains 15 residues. Trimming removed 1 base from V and 2 bases from J, with 11 bases in between. This CDR3 reads CASSLRGLATDTQYF. The CDR3 coding sequence is TGCGCCAGCAGCTTGAGGGGACTCGCCACAGATACGCAGTATTTT.

The chain recombines TRBV30 with TRBJ2-3; TRBD2 matches 10 bases. Looked up from germline, CDR1 is GTSNPN and CDR2 is SVGIG (reference sequence). V trimming: 0 bases; J trimming: 1 base; junction bases outside the gene matches: 4. The CDR3 is made up of 16 amino acids. CDR3 nucleotide sequence: TGTGCCTGGAGTGTACCCACTAGCGGGGGCACAGATACGCAGTATTTT. It codes for CAWSVPTSGGTDTQYF.

The rearrangement links TRBV7-2 to TRBJ1-1, with 9 bases aligning to TRBD1. The CDR3 extends over 14 amino acids. Losses at the gene ends were 2 bases for V and 3 bases for J; bases not matched to a gene: 1. CDR1 SGHTA and CDR2 FQGNSA come from the germline V gene. The CDR3 is CASSLWTGDTEAFF. The DNA of the CDR3 is TGTGCCAGCAGCTTATGGACAGGGGACACTGAAGCTTTCTTT.

This chain connects TRBV5-4 to TRBJ2-1, with D maybe TRBD2 (5 bases). Trimming removed 4 bases from V and 0 bases from J, with 11 bases in between. CDR1 and CDR2 from the germline V gene are SGHNT and YYREEE (reference sequence). This CDR3 is built from 15 residues. The CDR3 reads CASSKADSSYNEQFF. CDR3 in DNA: TGTGCCAGCAGCAAAGCGGATAGCTCCTACAATGAGCAGTTCTTC.

Sample share makes this clone medium-sized. This sequence joins TRBV7-9 and TRBJ2-7; D possibly corresponds to TRBD1 (7 bases). Germline V gives CDR1 SEHNR, CDR2 FQNEAQ (reference sequence). V lost 2 bases to trimming and J lost 1 base, with 18 bases between them. The CDR3 has 17 residues. The CDR3 region is CASSLYLGGGDSYEQYF. The CDR3 DNA reads as TGTGCCAGCAGCTTATATTTAGGAGGGGGCGATTCCTACGAGCAGTACTTC.

This chain joins TRBV5-1 and TRBJ1-5; D not certain. The CDR3 totals 13 residues. Deletions cut 0 bases from V and 6 bases from J, with 7 bases between. Germline V lookup: CDR1 SGHRS, CDR2 YFSETQ. CDR3: CASSLAPSQPQHF. CDR3 DNA: TGCGCCAGCAGCTTGGCTCCGAGTCAGCCCCAGCATTTT. The complete variable domain, with remaining parts taken from reference TRBV5-1 and TRBJ1-5, reads KAGVTQTPRYLIKTRGQQVTLSCSPISGHRSVSWYQQTPGQGLQFLFEYFSETQRNKGNFPGRFSGRQFSNSRSEMNVSTLELGDSALYLCASSLAPSQPQHFGDGTRLSIL.

Written as DNA, the CDR3 is TGTGCCAGCAGCCGTACAGGGGCCTACGAGCAGTACTTC. Its translation is CASSRTGAYEQYF. This sequence joins TRBV5-6 and TRBJ2-7; 7 bases are a match to TRBD1. Germline V lookup: CDR1 SGHDT, CDR2 YYEEEE. The CDR3 consists of 13 residues. The V gene end was trimmed by 4 bases and the J gene end by 2 bases; junction bases not matched to a gene: 3.

The J gene is TRBJ1-3, the V gene TRBV9, with 7 bases aligning to TRBD1. V lost 0 bases to trimming and J lost 3 bases; unmatched junction nucleotides: 6. Germline CDR1 reads SGDLS; CDR2 reads YYNGEE. The length of the CDR3 is 16 residues. CDR3 loop: CASSVDGQGGGNTIYF. The CDR3 DNA sequence: TGTGCCAGCAGCGTAGACGGGCAGGGGGGTGGAAACACCATATATTTT.

This chain uses TRBV2 with TRBJ2-3, with 8 bases matching TRBD2. V lost 7 bases and J lost 2; bases outside the gene matches: 14. CDR3 length equals 17 residues. Germline V gives CDR1 SNHLY, CDR2 FYNNEI. CDR3 in DNA: TGTGCCAGCACTATACAAAGCGGGAGTACGAACACAGATACGCAGTATTTT. Translation gives CASTIQSGSTNTDTQYF.